This is a list of T cell receptor beta chains from one sample in a study of early T cells in non-severe SARS-CoV-2 infection. Using its own MiXCR run on the 5' RACE reads, TCRdb lists one record per CDR3 protein. The sample lists tens of thousands of distinct CDR3 sequences, around 9.3% seen once, with around 3.7% in the top ten. The input for sequencing was whole blood, taken at baseline. The receptors originated from an adult who was a healthcare worker with PCR-confirmed SARS-CoV-2 infection or an uninfected control (not recorded which). Both conserved end residues are part of each CDR3. The D gene is left open where the match is weak. Size values are once, few and many counts, or a class for expanded clones, and some rows have none.

V,D,J,length,size,CDR3,DNA
TRBV27,TRBD1,TRBJ1-3,17,few,CASSYPTGWDSGNTIYF,TGTGCCAGCAGTTACCCGACAGGGTGGGACTCTGGAAACACCATATATTTT
TRBV7-6,.,TRBJ2-7,15,few,CASSLREPFSYEQYF,TGTGCCAGCAGCCTCAGGGAACCGTTTTCCTACGAGCAGTACTTC
TRBV29-1,.,TRBJ2-7,13,few,CSAWDPTSYEQYF,TGCAGCGCTTGGGACCCCACGTCCTACGAGCAGTACTTC
TRBV1,.,TRBJ1-6,13,few,CTRTGTENSPLHF,TGCACCAGGACCGGGACGGAAAATTCACCCCTCCACTTT
TRBV19,TRBD2,TRBJ2-7,15,many,CASGRTSGMEAEQYF,TGTGCCAGTGGGAGAACTAGCGGGATGGAAGCTGAGCAGTACTTC
TRBV12-3/TRBV12-4,.,TRBJ2-3,13,.,CASSFPATHTQYF,TGTGCCAGCAGTTTTCCGGCAACTCATACGCAGTATTTT
TRBV9,.,TRBJ2-7,15,few,CASSVDGTPRYEQYF,TGTGCCAGCAGCGTAGATGGGACACCCCGCTACGAGCAGTACTTC
TRBV6-2/TRBV6-3,TRBD2,TRBJ2-3,19,many,CASSLLAGGPTASADTQYF,TGTGCCAGCAGTTTACTAGCGGGAGGGCCGACGGCGTCCGCAGATACGCAGTATTTT
TRBV15,.,TRBJ2-1,15,.,CATSRDLGSRNEQFF,TGTGCCACCAGCAGAGATCTAGGGAGTCGGAATGAGCAGTTCTTC
TRBV5-1,.,TRBJ2-5,11,few,CASGHSETQYF,TGCGCCAGCGGCCACTCAGAGACCCAGTACTTC
TRBV7-2,TRBD1,TRBJ2-7,14,many,CASSLGQGTYEQYF,TGTGCCAGCAGCTTAGGACAGGGGACCTACGAGCAGTACTTC
TRBV6-5,.,TRBJ1-3,14,.,CASSGSLSGNTIYF,TGTGCCAGCAGCGGCTCGCTCTCTGGAAACACCATATATTTT
TRBV24-1,.,TRBJ2-2,11,few,CATKGTGELFF,TGTGCCACCAAGGGGACCGGGGAGCTGTTTTTT
TRBV10-2,TRBD2,TRBJ2-1,13,.,CTSKGAGGNEQFF,TGCACCAGCAAGGGTGCGGGAGGCAATGAGCAGTTCTTC
TRBV12-3/TRBV12-4,.,TRBJ1-1,11,few,CASSFGYGAFF,TGTGCCAGCAGTTTCGGATATGGAGCTTTCTTT
TRBV27,TRBD1,TRBJ2-1,15,few,CASSSYSTGRNEQFF,TGTGCCAGCAGTTCTTATTCGACAGGGCGCAATGAGCAGTTCTTC
TRBV19,.,TRBJ1-2,15,many,CASSTWSAVGYGYTF,TGTGCCAGTAGTACGTGGAGTGCAGTTGGCTATGGCTACACCTTC
TRBV9,.,TRBJ2-3,15,.,CASSVGWFGTDTQYF,TGTGCCAGCAGCGTTGGGTGGTTTGGCACAGATACGCAGTATTTT
TRBV28,.,TRBJ2-7,12,many,CASSLGSRAQYF,TGTGCCAGCAGTTTAGGGTCCAGGGCTCAGTACTTC
TRBV20-1,.,TRBJ2-3,13,many,CSAVPGFTDTQYF,TGCAGTGCCGTCCCGGGTTTCACAGATACGCAGTATTTT
TRBV7-3,.,TRBJ2-5,13,few,CASAKGERETQYF,TGTGCCAGCGCGAAGGGGGAACGGGAGACCCAGTACTTC
TRBV5-1,.,TRBJ2-7,14,many,CASSLLNPSGEQYF,TGCGCCAGCAGCTTGCTTAACCCCTCGGGCGAGCAGTACTTC
TRBV19,.,TRBJ2-5,13,few,CASSTVGFASQYF,TGTGCCAGTAGTACGGTCGGCTTCGCGTCCCAGTACTTC
TRBV6-2/TRBV6-3,TRBD2,TRBJ2-1,15,.,CASSYSSGPAGVQFF,TGTGCCAGCAGTTACTCTAGCGGGCCCGCTGGGGTGCAGTTCTTC
TRBV7-2,.,TRBJ2-7,15,.,CASSFSTARSYEQYF,TGTGCCAGCAGCTTTTCCACTGCTCGCTCCTACGAGCAGTACTTC
TRBV20-1,TRBD2,TRBJ2-5,21,many,CSARGGGASGGPARVQETQYF,TGCAGTGCTAGAGGAGGCGGGGCTAGCGGGGGGCCAGCCCGGGTGCAAGAGACCCAGTACTTC
TRBV5-5,.,TRBJ2-7,16,.,CASSRGGAEATYEQYF,TGTGCCAGCAGCCGGGGCGGGGCAGAAGCGACCTACGAGCAGTACTTC
TRBV6-5,TRBD1,TRBJ1-2,15,.,CASSYSPGGPWGYTF,TGTGCCAGCAGTTACTCACCAGGGGGCCCATGGGGCTACACCTTC
TRBV7-8,.,TRBJ2-6,17,many,CASSTQTPGQGANVLTF,TGTGCCAGCAGCACACAGACTCCAGGGCAAGGGGCCAACGTCCTGACTTTC
TRBV28,.,TRBJ2-5,12,few,CASSRRGETQYF,TGTGCCAGCAGCCGAAGGGGGGAGACCCAGTACTTC
TRBV6-1,TRBD2,TRBJ2-1,15,.,CASSERTSAVNEQFF,TGTGCCAGCAGTGAGCGGACTAGCGCGGTCAATGAGCAGTTCTTC
TRBV30,TRBD1,TRBJ2-7,16,few,CAWSVNRTGGSYEQYF,TGTGCCTGGAGTGTTAATAGGACAGGGGGCTCCTACGAGCAGTACTTC
TRBV12-3/TRBV12-4,TRBD2,TRBJ2-3,15,many,CASSGGGSTLPAQYF,TGTGCCAGCAGTGGGGGGGGATCCACCTTGCCGGCGCAGTATTTT
TRBV29-1,.,TRBJ2-3,13,.,CSVGWSSTDTQYF,TGCAGCGTTGGATGGTCTAGCACAGATACGCAGTATTTT
TRBV10-1,.,TRBJ2-3,15,few,CASSEPDTNTDTQYF,TGCGCCAGCAGTGAGCCGGACACCAACACAGATACGCAGTATTTT
TRBV7-6,.,TRBJ1-6,13,many,CASSYKTQGFLHF,TGTGCCAGCAGCTATAAGACTCAGGGATTTCTCCACTTT
TRBV7-7,.,TRBJ2-1,12,many,CASSLQGGEQFF,TGTGCTAGCAGCTTACAGGGTGGTGAGCAGTTCTTC
TRBV12-3/TRBV12-4,.,TRBJ2-3,14,few,CASSLQGGTDTQYF,TGTGCCAGCAGTCTTCAGGGGGGAACAGATACGCAGTATTTT